This is a list of T cell receptor beta chains from one sample in a study of long-term antiretroviral therapy in people with HIV. TCRdb's copy holds only in-frame clones and misses some; the assay was immunoSEQ multiplex PCR. Of about 40,000 clones in the sample, around nine tenths were seen once. Sequences were derived from unsorted PBMCs, sampled 0.1 years before starting antiretroviral therapy. All receptors come from a woman between 45 and 65 years old with HIV. CDR3s include the opening cysteine and the closing phenylalanine or tryptophan. A D gene is named only where the DNA matches it firmly. A clone size is listed for some rows: how often the clone was seen (once, few, many), or a class if it is expanded.

D | J | size | V | CDR3 | DNA
- | TRBJ1-2 | - | TRBV7-2 | CASSLGSRLGNYGYTF | TGTGCCAGCAGCTTAGGTTCCCGGTTGGGTAACTATGGCTACACCTTC
TRBD1 | TRBJ2-7 | - | TRBV30 | CAWSVRAPGQVAYEQYF | TGTGCCTGGAGTGTAAGGGCACCGGGACAGGTTGCCTACGAGCAGTACTTC
TRBD2 | TRBJ2-5 | - | TRBV10-3 | CAISGTSGGAVSETQYF | TGTGCCATCTCCGGGACTAGCGGGGGGGCCGTTTCGGAGACCCAGTACTTC
- | TRBJ1-2 | - | TRBV5-5 | CASSPKEGLPNYGYTF | TGTGCCAGCAGCCCGAAGGAGGGACTACCTAACTATGGCTACACCTTC
TRBD1 | TRBJ2-7 | - | TRBV4-1 | CASSQDPKTGWRLSYEQYF | TGCGCCAGCAGCCAAGATCCGAAGACAGGGTGGAGATTATCCTACGAGCAGTACTTC
- | TRBJ1-1 | - | TRBV4-1 | CASSTRGLFTEAFF | TGCGCCAGCAGCACCAGGGGTTTGTTCACTGAAGCTTTCTTT
- | TRBJ2-2 | - | TRBV19 | CASRTTLSDTGELFF | TGTGCCAGTAGAACAACGCTTAGTGACACCGGGGAGCTGTTTTTT
TRBD2 | TRBJ2-1 | - | TRBV9 | CASSVLAGGPANEQFF | TGTGCCAGCAGCGTTCTAGCGGGGGGCCCTGCCAATGAGCAGTTCTTC
TRBD2 | TRBJ2-1 | - | TRBV29-1 | CSAGLADNEQFF | TGCAGCGCGGGACTAGCGGATAATGAGCAGTTCTTC
- | TRBJ2-5 | - | TRBV5-8 | CASTVVETQYF | TGTGCCAGCACCGTGGTCGAGACCCAGTACTTC
- | TRBJ2-5 | - | TRBV30 | CAWNLDFAQISQETQYF | TGTGCCTGGAACCTTGACTTTGCACAGATATCCCAAGAGACCCAGTACTTC
TRBD1 | TRBJ1-2 | - | TRBV19 | CASSPDRGLDYGYTF | TGTGCCAGTAGCCCGGACAGGGGGCTTGACTATGGCTACACCTTC
TRBD1 | TRBJ1-2 | once | TRBV27 | CASSLTIRDRRGYGYTF | TGTGCCAGCAGTCTTACAATTCGGGACAGGAGGGGTTATGGCTACACCTTC
- | TRBJ1-2 | - | TRBV7-2 | CASSFLFGRLTNYGYTF | TGTGCCAGCAGCTTTCTATTTGGGCGACTGACTAACTATGGCTACACCTTC
- | TRBJ1-2 | few | TRBV4-3 | CASSQGTSHYGYTF | TGCGCCAGCAGCCAAGGGACATCTCACTATGGCTACACCTTC
- | TRBJ1-4 | - | TRBV30 | CAWSHRETNEKLFF | TGTGCCTGGAGTCACAGGGAGACCAATGAAAAACTGTTTTTT
- | TRBJ1-1 | - | TRBV5-1 | CASSLQGQNTEAFF | TGCGCCAGCAGCTTGCAGGGGCAGAACACTGAAGCTTTCTTT
- | TRBJ2-7 | once | TRBV2 | CASSEQGAYEQYF | TGTGCCAGCAGTGAACAGGGCGCCTACGAGCAGTACTTC
- | TRBJ2-4 | - | TRBV19 | CASSIGRVAKNIQYF | TGTGCCAGTAGTATCGGCAGAGTAGCCAAAAACATTCAGTACTTC
- | TRBJ2-7 | - | TRBV11-2 | CASRTILDEQYF | TGTGCCAGCCGGACTATTCTCGACGAGCAGTACTTC
- | TRBJ1-2 | - | TRBV19 | CASSIDGGYTF | TGTGCCAGTAGTATAGATGGTGGCTACACCTTC
- | TRBJ1-2 | - | TRBV19 | CASSMGQVHGYTF | TGTGCCAGTAGTATGGGGCAGGTCCATGGCTACACCTTC
- | TRBJ2-6 | - | TRBV5-1 | CASSLGGGSSGANVLTF | TGCGCCAGCAGCTTGGGGGGTGGCAGCTCTGGGGCCAACGTCCTGACTTTC
- | TRBJ1-1 | - | TRBV19 | CASRPSSLNTEAFF | TGTGCCAGTAGACCTTCCAGCTTAAACACTGAAGCTTTCTTT
TRBD2 | TRBJ2-7 | once | TRBV7-2 | CASSSGGTLLEQYF | TGTGCCAGCAGCTCGGGGGGGACGTTACTCGAGCAGTACTTC
- | TRBJ2-5 | - | TRBV18 | CASSPGVRETQYF | TGTGCCAGCTCACCAGGGGTGCGGGAGACCCAGTACTTC